This TCR beta chain appears in the sequencing data of a study of blood T cell repertoires in COVID-19. For the study at large: The United States, Italy and Spain provided the acute and convalescent COVID-19 samples. Sample material is recorded as cDNA or gDNA derived from T cells, B-cell-depleted T cells, or PBMCs.

CDR1 SGHRS and CDR2 YFSETQ come from the germline V gene. After removal of 4 bases from V and 3 bases from J, the junction contained 4 bases not matched to a gene. The CDR3 contains 14 residues. Original handling: Counts of nucleated cells, estimated from reference gene primer amplification, were obtained. Assay: immunoSEQ multiplex PCR; the TCRdb copy retains only in-frame clones and omits some. The V and J calls and clone size come from that table; D and trimming were worked out from the DNA. The table shows some 9,200 clones, with under 90% occurring only once. The sequencing sample was made of peripheral blood. The chain links TRBV5-1 to TRBJ2-3; TRBD1 matches 8 bases. The source of this sequence is a man between 65 and 85 years old with active COVID-19. The CDR3 reads CASSTRTGTDTQYF. The CDR3 coding sequence is TGCGCCAGCAGCACACGGACAGGGACAGATACGCAGTATTTT.